Presented here are 22 T cell receptor beta chains from one specimen sequenced in a study of brain T cells in children with intractable seizures. Sequenced by immunoSEQ multiplex PCR; TCRdb stores in-frame clones only, minus some. The sample lists fewer than 85,000 clones, roughly 91% seen once, with approximately 1.5% in the top ten. The specimen comprised peripheral blood, sampled at surgery. The receptors come from a boy under two years old with tuberous sclerosis and intractable seizures.

The chain has TRBV9 and TRBJ2-3, with 8 bases matching TRBD2. The germline gives CDR1 SGDLS, CDR2 YYNGEE. CDR3 length: 16 amino acids. V lost 4 bases, J lost 0 bases, and 7 bases stayed unmatched. The CDR3 region is CASSPRSGASTDTQYF. The CDR3 bases are TGTGCCAGCAGCCCCCGTAGCGGGGCTAGCACAGATACGCAGTATTTT.

The CDR3 is CASSWAANTGELFF. The CDR3 DNA sequence: TGTGCCAGCAGTTGGGCAGCAAACACCGGGGAGCTGTTTTTT. V is TRBV27 and J is TRBJ2-2; no reliable D call. The CDR3 is 14 residues long. The V gene lost 4 bases and the J gene lost 2 bases, with 8 bases spanning the gap. From germline, CDR1 is MNHEY and CDR2 SMNVEV (reference sequence).

The genes are TRBV7-9 and TRBJ2-1; TRBD2 matches 7 bases. With V trimmed by 0 bases and J by 2 bases, 4 bases remained unmatched. The CDR3 runs 16 residues. CDR1 and CDR2 (germline): SEHNR, FQNEAQ (reference sequence). The CDR3, as DNA: TGTGCCAGCAGCTTAGCGTTAGGGAGGGCCTACAATGAGCAGTTCTTC. Amino acid sequence: CASSLALGRAYNEQFF.

The chain carries TRBV30 and TRBJ1-2; D is undetermined. V lost 6 bases and J lost 2, with 10 bases in between. Germline CDR1 is GTSNPN and CDR2 is SVGIG (reference sequence). The CDR3 runs to 12 residues. The CDR3 here is CACLGLNYGYTF. CDR3 DNA sequence: TGTGCCTGCCTAGGGTTGAACTATGGCTACACCTTC.

This chain uses TRBV25-1 with TRBJ2-1; 8 positions agree with TRBD1. The CDR3 spans 17 residues. V gave up 4 bases and J gave up 8 bases; unmatched junction bases: 16. The V gene's germline CDR1 is MGHDK and CDR2 SYGVNS. The CDR3 region has the DNA TGTGCCAGCAGTGCATCCCTCCGGACAGGGCCGGTACATGAGCAGTTCTTC. Its translation is CASSASLRTGPVHEQFF.

The chain couples TRBV9 to TRBJ2-2, with D unclear. This CDR3 is 14 amino acids long. V was trimmed by 4 bases and J by 0 bases, leaving 7 bases between them. Germline V gene lookup returns CDR1 SGDLS and CDR2 YYNGEE. The CDR3 DNA reads as TGTGCCAGCAGCCCCGCATCGAACACCGGGGAGCTGTTTTTT. This sequence encodes CASSPASNTGELFF.

The rearrangement links TRBV6-5 to TRBJ2-7, with D maybe TRBD2 (6 bases). Germline V gene sequence: CDR1 MNHEY, CDR2 SVGAGI. The CDR3 contains 14 residues. The V and J ends lost 7 bases and 3 bases respectively, with 16 bases between them. CDR3 in amino acids: CASNYRELNYEQYF. CDR3 nucleotide sequence: TGTGCCAGCAACTACCGGGAGCTAAACTACGAGCAGTACTTC.

The DNA for the CDR3 is TGTGCCACCAGTGATTTGGGGACAGGGGGCAATGAGCAGTTCTTC. As protein: CATSDLGTGGNEQFF. The rearrangement links TRBV24-1 to TRBJ2-1; 11 nucleotides align to TRBD1. Per germline, CDR1 KGHDR and CDR2 SFDVKD. This CDR3 region has 15 residues. J gave up 6 bases and V 0 bases, and 0 bases lay outside the gene matches.

This clone was picked up one time. The CDR3 DNA is TGTGCCACCAGCAGAGATTTGGGCAGCCCCAATGAGCAGTTCTTC. This translates into CATSRDLGSPNEQFF. The genes are TRBV15 and TRBJ2-1; D is unclear. The CDR3 spans 15 residues. CDR1 is LNHNV, CDR2 YYDKDF, per germline (reference sequence). The V end lost 0 bases, the J end lost 6 bases, and 12 bases lay between the germline ends. Filled out from reference TRBV15 and TRBJ2-1, the complete variable domain reads DAMVIQNPRYQVTQFGKPVTLSCSQTLNHNVMYWYQQKSSQAPKLLFHYYDKDFNNEADTPDNFQSRRPNTSFCFLDIRSPGLGDTAMYLCATSRDLGSPNEQFFGPGTRLTVL.

The chain carries TRBV20-1 and TRBJ1-1; D not resolved. Germline V gene sequence: CDR1 DFQATT, CDR2 SNEGSKA (reference sequence). The CDR3 is 11 amino acids. Trimming left V 0 bases short and J 3 bases short, with 2 bases between. DNA for the CDR3: TGCAGTGCTAGAGATTACACTGAAGCTTTCTTT. Translated: CSARDYTEAFF.

The gene calls are TRBV11-3 and TRBJ1-1; D not resolved. This CDR3 comprises 12 residues. V lost 5 bases and J 11 bases, leaving 15 bases between the germline ends. The germline V gene encodes CDR1 SGHNT and CDR2 YENEEA. Here the CDR3 DNA reads TGTGCCAGCAGCACCGATACAGTGGAGGCTTTCTTT. This encodes CASSTDTVEAFF.

V gene TRBV5-1 combines with J gene TRBJ2-2; D perhaps matches TRBD1 (6 bases). There are 15 residues in the CDR3. Deletions cut 4 bases from V and 5 bases from J, with 15 bases between. In germline, CDR1 is SGHRS, CDR2 YFSETQ. Written as DNA, the CDR3 is TGCGCCAGCAGCCTACGGACAGACCCTACCGGGGAGCTGTTTTTT. This translates into CASSLRTDPTGELFF.

The J gene is TRBJ2-3, the V gene TRBV15; weak D call: TRBD1 (6 bases). V was trimmed by 0 bases and J by 1 base, leaving 8 bases between them. This CDR3 contains 15 residues. Germline V CDR1 and CDR2: LNHNV, YYDKDF (reference sequence). For the CDR3, the DNA is TGTGCCACCAGCAGAGATCCAGGGGGCACAGATACGCAGTATTTT. It specifies CATSRDPGGTDTQYF.

The chain uses TRBV30 and TRBJ2-3, with no clear D. The CDR3 is 13 amino acids. With 5 bases removed from V and 5 bases from J, the gap between germline ends came to 14 bases. CDR1 is GTSNPN, CDR2 SVGIG, per germline (reference sequence). The CDR3 loop is CAWGLNRGDTQYF. The CDR3 nucleotides are TGTGCCTGGGGTTTAAACCGAGGAGATACGCAGTATTTT.

The rearrangement links TRBV7-9 to TRBJ2-1; D is unclear. The CDR3 length is 13 residues. Germline-derived CDR1 and CDR2 are SEHNR and FQNEAQ (reference sequence). V gave up 8 bases and J gave up 9 bases, with 17 bases separating them. The CDR3 sequence: CASGPHADGEQFF. CDR3 coding DNA: TGTGCCAGCGGGCCACATGCGGACGGTGAGCAGTTCTTC.

The chain recombines TRBV2 with TRBJ1-1; D perhaps matches TRBD1 (6 bases). The CDR3 totals 11 residues. Germline CDR1 reads SNHLY; CDR2 reads FYNNEI. V lost 8 bases and J lost 13, with 17 bases in between. The CDR3 sequence is CASGPRTVDFF. CDR3 in DNA: TGTGCCAGCGGACCCAGGACAGTAGATTTCTTT.

The chain joins TRBV25-1 to TRBJ1-1; 8 positions match TRBD1. The CDR3 contains 12 residues. Trimming took 6 bases from V and 4 from J; bases not matched to a gene: 1. The germline CDR1 and CDR2 sequences are MGHDK and SYGVNS. The CDR3 is CASRDRGTEAFF. The CDR3 nucleotides are TGTGCCAGCAGAGACAGGGGCACTGAAGCTTTCTTT.

The gene calls are TRBV7-3 and TRBJ2-1; no clear D. The length of the CDR3 is 14 residues. Germline V gene data show CDR1 as SGHTA and CDR2 as FQGTGA. V lost 5 bases and J lost 2, with 10 bases in between. The CDR3 DNA reads TGTGCCAGCAGCCCCTCCCCAACCTACAATGAGCAGTTCTTC. It yields the protein CASSPSPTYNEQFF.

The chain joins TRBV29-1 to TRBJ1-1; D remains ambiguous. There are 13 residues in the CDR3. The germline CDR1 and CDR2 sequences are SQVTM and ANQGSEA. Trimming took 6 bases from V and 1 from J, leaving 12 bases between them. The CDR3 DNA is TGCAGCGTCATAGCCGATCCGAACACTGAAGCTTTCTTT. Translation gives CSVIADPNTEAFF. Full variable domain (missing parts from reference TRBV29-1 and TRBJ1-1): SAVISQKPSRDICQRGTSLTIQCQVDSQVTMMFWYRQQPGQSLTLIATANQGSEATYESGFVIDKFPISRPNLTFSTLTVSNMSPEDSSIYLCSVIADPNTEAFFGQGTRLTVV.

The rearrangement uses TRBV29-1 and TRBJ1-1; D unclear. The CDR3 runs 12 residues. V lost 3 bases and J lost 1, with 6 bases in between. Germline lookup yields CDR1 SQVTM and CDR2 ANQGSEA. This CDR3 reads CSVDGKNTEAFF. DNA of the CDR3: TGCAGCGTTGATGGAAAGAACACTGAAGCTTTCTTT.

The V call is TRBV6-6, the J call TRBJ1-6; D gene unclear. Germline lookup yields CDR1 MNHNY and CDR2 SVGAGI (reference sequence). There are 13 residues in the CDR3. Trimming took 5 bases from V and 5 from J, leaving 7 bases between them. The CDR3 here is CASSQLNNSPLHF. In DNA, the CDR3 is TGTGCCAGCAGTCAGCTGAATAATTCACCCCTCCACTTT.

In DNA form, the CDR3 reads TGTGCCAGCAGTGAAGGACAGGGAGCCCCTGAAGCTTTCTTT. The encoded protein is CASSEGQGAPEAFF. This chain links TRBV25-1 with TRBJ1-1; 8 nucleotides align to TRBD1. Germline assignment: CDR1 MGHDK and CDR2 SYGVNS. V gave up 2 bases and J gave up 6 bases; unmatched junction bases: 5. CDR3 length: 14 residues.